A single sample is the source of the 17 T cell receptor beta chains below, sequenced in a study of T cell repertoires in cytomegalovirus infection. TCRdb reprocessed the reads with MiXCR, giving one entry per CDR3 protein. Among more than 400,000 distinct CDR3 sequences, 26% were seen once, and the ten largest hold around 13%. Source material: PBMCs. These receptors all come from a human donor in good health (CMV status not recorded). Some clones in this sample may be carry-over from other donors' samples.

In DNA, the CDR3 is TGTGCCAGCACACCAATACTAGCGAGCCAAAGTGAGCAGTTCTTC. This codes for CASTPILASQSEQFF. This rearrangement joins TRBV6-2 or TRBV6-3 to TRBJ2-1, with TRBD2 identical over 7 bases. Germline CDR1 reads MNHEY; CDR2 reads SVGEGT. The J segment lost 9 bases and the V segment lost 7 bases, leaving 15 bases of the junction unmatched. The CDR3 is 15 residues long.

This clonotype appeared many times. The chain uses TRBV7-2 and TRBJ1-3; D unresolved. Germline CDR1 and CDR2: SGHTA and FQGNSA. The CDR3 is 15 amino acids. Trimming removed 2 bases from V and 4 bases from J, with 12 bases in between. CDR3 loop: CASSLLQSAGNTIYF. The CDR3 coding sequence is TGTGCCAGCAGCTTACTACAGTCAGCCGGAAACACCATATATTTT.

The chain is built from TRBV7-6 and TRBJ2-1; maybe TRBD2 (6 bases). Trimming removed 1 base from V and 2 bases from J, with 15 bases in between. This CDR3 has 17 amino acids. Germline V lookup: CDR1 SGHVS, CDR2 FNYEAQ. This CDR3 is CASSLGRREMPYNEQFF. The CDR3 DNA is TGTGCCAGCAGCTTAGGGCGTCGGGAGATGCCCTACAATGAGCAGTTCTTC.

This clonotype was seen at least ten times. The gene calls are TRBV7-2 and TRBJ2-5; D gene unclear. The germline CDR1 and CDR2 sequences are SGHTA and FQGNSA. V dropped 1 base and J dropped 5 bases, with 14 bases sitting between them. There are 15 residues in the CDR3. This CDR3 reads CASSLVGTGFETQYF. CDR3 coding DNA: TGTGCCAGCAGCTTAGTTGGTACGGGCTTCGAGACCCAGTACTTC.

Only a few counts were recorded for this clonotype. The V gene is TRBV7-2, the J gene TRBJ2-1; 15 bases line up with TRBD2. CDR3 length: 17 residues. V gave up 5 bases and J gave up 12 bases; unmatched junction bases: 14. Germline CDR1 is SGHTA and CDR2 is FQGNSA. The CDR3 region is CASSEWAGTSGRLGQFF. The CDR3 bases are TGTGCCAGCAGCGAATGGGCCGGGACTAGCGGGAGGTTGGGGCAGTTCTTC. Drawing the rest from reference TRBV7-2 and TRBJ2-1, the complete variable domain is GAGVSQSPSNKVTEKGKDVELRCDPISGHTALYWYRQSLGQGLEFLIYFQGNSAPDKSGLPSDRFSAERTGGSVSTLTIQRTQQEDSAVYLCASSEWAGTSGRLGQFFGPGTRLTVL.

The chain uses TRBV6-2 or TRBV6-3 and TRBJ2-7; D may correspond to TRBD1 or TRBD2 (5 bases each). The CDR3 length is 12 residues. The germline gives CDR1 MNHEY, CDR2 SVGEGT. The CDR3 DNA sequence: TGTGCCAGCAGTCCCGGGACGAGGAATATTGGCGTC. Translating gives CASSPGTRNIGV.

The CDR3 spells CASKDTKNTEAFF. The CDR3 DNA follows: TGTGCCAGCAAGGATACAAAGAACACTGAAGCTTTCTTT. The chain has TRBV11-2 and TRBJ1-1, with no clear D. Deletions cut 7 bases from V and 1 base from J, with 10 bases between. The CDR3 sequence is 13 residues long. From germline, CDR1 is SGHAT and CDR2 FQNNGV.

The rearrangement joins TRBV12-3 or TRBV12-4 to TRBJ2-1; TRBD1 agrees at 10 bases. The CDR3 has 14 amino acids. The V and J ends lost 8 bases and 6 bases, in that order; junction bases with no gene match: 7. CDR3 DNA sequence: TGTGCCAGCGGATGGGACAGGGGACCCAATGAGCAGTTCTTC. Its translation is CASGWDRGPNEQFF.

This clonotype was seen a few times. The chain recombines TRBV6-2 or TRBV6-3 with TRBJ2-6, with D maybe TRBD1 (6 bases). From germline, CDR1 is MNHEY and CDR2 SVGEGT. Trimming removed 2 bases at V and 2 bases at J, with 7 bases between. The CDR3 is 15 amino acids. CDR3: CASSYGGAGANVLTF. CDR3 DNA: TGTGCCAGCAGTTACGGGGGCGCTGGGGCCAACGTCCTGACTTTC.

This clonotype was seen a few times. This rearrangement joins TRBV4-1 to TRBJ1-5, with TRBD1 as a possible D gene (5 bases). CDR3 length: 20 amino acids. V was clipped by 3 bases and J by 3 bases, with 27 bases between them. The germline CDR1 and CDR2 sequences are MGHRA and YSYEKL. CDR3 in DNA: TGCGCCAGCAGCCAGATCCTGGGGGTTCCAGGGCTGTCTAACAATCAGCCCCAGCATTTT. Protein: CASSQILGVPGLSNNQPQHF.

This clonotype has ten or more counts. This sequence joins TRBV7-8 and TRBJ2-7, with D uncertain. Trimming cost V 2 bases and J 3 bases, with 14 bases left between them. The germline CDR1 and CDR2 sequences are SGHVS and FQNEAQ. This CDR3 comprises 15 residues. The CDR3: CASSLLVHLNYEQYF. The DNA for the CDR3 is TGTGCCAGCAGCTTATTGGTCCACTTGAACTACGAGCAGTACTTC.

This clonotype was detected only a few times. This sequence joins TRBV7-2 and TRBJ2-5; D is undetermined. The germline V and J ends were trimmed by 1 base and 6 bases, with 15 bases remaining between them. CDR3 size: 15 residues. The germline V gene has CDR1 SGHTA and CDR2 FQGNSA. CDR3 in DNA: TGTGCCAGCAGCTTAGATGGAAGGGCGGTAAAGACCCAGTACTTC. Its protein product is CASSLDGRAVKTQYF.

This clonotype turned up a few times. The CDR3: CATSDSRGGGTEAFF. In nucleotides, the CDR3 is TGTGCCACCAGTGATAGCAGGGGCGGGGGGACTGAAGCTTTCTTT. The J gene is TRBJ1-1, the V gene TRBV24-1; the D gene is possibly TRBD1 (6 bases). Germline assignment: CDR1 KGHDR and CDR2 SFDVKD. The CDR3 covers 15 residues. V lost 3 bases and J 5 bases, leaving 15 bases between the germline ends.

V usage is TRBV2 and J usage is TRBJ2-1; 9 positions match TRBD1. The V segment lost 5 bases and the J segment 8 bases; nucleotides outside the gene matches: 1. This CDR3 comprises 12 residues. In germline, CDR1 is SNHLY, CDR2 FYNNEI. The CDR3 sequence is CASSWTGDEQFF. As DNA, the CDR3 is TGTGCCAGCAGTTGGACAGGGGATGAGCAGTTCTTC.

The rearrangement uses TRBV5-6 and TRBJ2-3, with D unresolved. Germline loops: CDR1 SGHDT, CDR2 YYEEEE. Deletions cut 0 bases from V and 6 bases from J, with 11 bases between. The CDR3 consists of 14 residues. CDR3 bases: TGTGCCAGCAGCTTGGGCGCGGCCGGGGATACGCAGTATTTT. Its protein is CASSLGAAGDTQYF.

V gene TRBV4-1 combines with J gene TRBJ2-5; D assignment may be TRBD1 or TRBD2 (6 bases each). The V and J ends lost 1 base and 2 bases respectively, with 11 bases between them. CDR1 MGHRA and CDR2 YSYEKL come from the germline V gene. The CDR3 loop spans 15 amino acids. Written as DNA, the CDR3 is TGCGCCAGCAGCCAAGTGGGGGGCCTACAAGAGACCCAGTACTTC. Translation: CASSQVGGLQETQYF.

This clonotype was seen a few times. The chain joins TRBV7-8 to TRBJ2-1; a weak D match, TRBD1 (6 bases). Germline CDR1 and CDR2: SGHVS and FQNEAQ. The CDR3 spans 16 residues. V was shortened by 5 bases and J by 8 bases, with 22 bases between the two germline ends. The DNA for the CDR3 is TGTGCCAGCAGCCCCAACAGGGACCCCTTGGGCCATGAGCAGTTCTTC. Translated, it gives CASSPNRDPLGHEQFF.